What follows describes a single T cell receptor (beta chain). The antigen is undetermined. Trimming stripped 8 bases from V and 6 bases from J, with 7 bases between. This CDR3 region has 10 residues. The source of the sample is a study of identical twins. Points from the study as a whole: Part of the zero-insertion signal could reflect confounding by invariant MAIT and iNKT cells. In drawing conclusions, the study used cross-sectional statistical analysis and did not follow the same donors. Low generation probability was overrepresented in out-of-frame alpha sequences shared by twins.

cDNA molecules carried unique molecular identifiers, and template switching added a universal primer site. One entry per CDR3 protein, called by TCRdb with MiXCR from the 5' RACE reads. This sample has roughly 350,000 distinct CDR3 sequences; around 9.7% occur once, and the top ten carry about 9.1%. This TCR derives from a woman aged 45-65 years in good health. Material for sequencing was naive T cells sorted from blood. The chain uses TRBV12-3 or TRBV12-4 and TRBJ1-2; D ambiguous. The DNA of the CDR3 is TGTGCCAGCTCTGGGCATGGCTACACCTTC. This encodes CASSGHGYTF.